The sequence of this T cell receptor beta chain was determined in a study of blood T cell repertoires in COVID-19. Background on the study: The analysed material was cDNA or gDNA that came from T cells, B-cell-depleted T cells, or PBMCs.

Repertoires were generated with immunoSEQ multiplex PCR, while TCRdb's copy carries only in-frame clones and drops some. Of around 250,000 clones in the sample, around 86% were seen once. V lost 4 bases and J 0 bases, leaving 6 bases between the germline ends. The length of the CDR3 is 13 residues. Germline loops: CDR1 SGHDT, CDR2 YYEEEE. This clone came up once. The study drew participants aged about 18 to 89 years from roughly 25 US areas. Recovery meant two consecutive negative NP/OP PCR tests, professional clearance, or resolved symptoms. This TCR derives from a woman in her 50s who had recovered from COVID-19. The chain combines TRBV5-6 with TRBJ2-3; D is ambiguous. The sequenced sample was PBMCs or T cells enriched from blood (not recorded which). The DNA of the CDR3 is TGTGCCAGCAGCAAGCCTAGCACAGATACGCAGTATTTT. It specifies CASSKPSTDTQYF.